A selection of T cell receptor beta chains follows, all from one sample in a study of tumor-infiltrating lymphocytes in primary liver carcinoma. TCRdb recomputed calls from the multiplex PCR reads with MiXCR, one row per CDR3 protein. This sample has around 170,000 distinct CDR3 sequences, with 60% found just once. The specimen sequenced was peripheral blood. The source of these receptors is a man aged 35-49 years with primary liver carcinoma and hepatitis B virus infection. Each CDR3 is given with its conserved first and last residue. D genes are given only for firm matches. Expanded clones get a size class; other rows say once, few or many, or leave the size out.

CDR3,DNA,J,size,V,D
CASSLELATGELLF,TGTGCCAGCAGCTTAGAACTAGCCACTGGGGAGCTGCTTTTT,TRBJ2-2,NA,TRBV11-2,NA
CSVERQDRGYNEQFF,TGCAGCGTTGAGCGCCAGGATAGGGGTTACAATGAGCAGTTCTTC,TRBJ2-1,NA,TRBV29-1,NA
CSVEGRSSYNEQFF,TGCAGCGTTGAGGGGCGGAGCTCCTACAATGAGCAGTTCTTC,TRBJ2-1,few,TRBV29-1,NA
CASSQAPGGPNTEAFF,TGCGCCAGCAGCCAAGCGCCAGGGGGACCTAACACTGAAGCTTTCTTT,TRBJ1-1,NA,TRBV4-1,TRBD1
CASSEGGPGDTQYF,TGCGCCAGCAGTGAAGGGGGCCCTGGGGATACGCAGTATTTT,TRBJ2-3,NA,TRBV10-1,TRBD1
CASSLGTTAEAQYF,TGTGCCAGTAGCTTAGGGACCACCGCAGAGGCCCAGTACTTC,TRBJ2-5,once,TRBV11-2,NA
CAISDRGRASREQFF,TGTGCCATCAGTGACAGAGGGAGGGCCTCTAGGGAGCAGTTCTTC,TRBJ2-1,few,TRBV10-3,TRBD2
CASSTSGTSTDTQYF,TGTGCCAGCAGCACCTCCGGGACCAGCACAGATACGCAGTATTTT,TRBJ2-3,NA,TRBV28,NA
CASSLDGFASANGRFF,TGTGCCAGCAGCTTAGATGGTTTTGCTAGCGCGAATGGGCGGTTCTTC,TRBJ2-1,once,TRBV11-2,NA
CASSLSPPDRDRPGEQYF,TGCGCCAGCAGCCTCTCTCCCCCAGACAGGGACCGGCCCGGGGAGCAGTACTTC,TRBJ2-7,few,TRBV4-1,TRBD1
CASSWGSNQPQHF,TGTGCCAGCAGTTGGGGTAGCAATCAGCCCCAGCATTTT,TRBJ1-5,few,TRBV6-6,NA
CASIQRGTYEQYF,TGTGCCAGCATTCAGCGGGGTACCTACGAGCAGTACTTC,TRBJ2-7,NA,TRBV5-8,TRBD2
CASSIQDMQYF,TGTGCCAGCAGTATCCAGGATATGCAGTATTTT,TRBJ2-3,NA,TRBV6-6,NA
CASSQGLGSSYEQYF,TGTGCCAGCAGCCAAGGGTTGGGGAGCTCCTACGAGCAGTACTTC,TRBJ2-7,few,TRBV14,NA
CASGWGRKETQYF,TGTGCCAGCGGCTGGGGACGGAAAGAGACCCAGTACTTC,TRBJ2-5,NA,TRBV11-2,NA
CASSQGGAETQYF,TGCGCCAGCAGCCAAGGGGGCGCAGAGACCCAGTACTTC,TRBJ2-5,few,TRBV4-1,NA
CASTPEDSVTYTQYF,TGTGCCAGCACCCCGGAGGACTCCGTCACCTATACGCAGTATTTT,TRBJ2-3,NA,TRBV6-1,NA
CASSYGRGVEDTEAFF,TGTGCCAGCAGTTACGGTAGGGGGGTGGAGGACACTGAAGCTTTCTTT,TRBJ1-1,NA,TRBV6-6,NA
CANSLSTFAEQFF,TGTGCCAACAGCTTAAGTACCTTCGCTGAGCAGTTCTTC,TRBJ2-1,NA,TRBV11-2,NA
CATGEGTENYGYTF,TGTGCCACCGGTGAGGGGACAGAGAACTATGGCTACACCTTC,TRBJ1-2,NA,TRBV24-1,TRBD1
CASTTSGTQRGTQYF,TGTGCCAGCACCACATCGGGAACCCAACGGGGGACCCAGTACTTC,TRBJ2-5,NA,TRBV6-1,NA
CASSYSGPSFQETQYF,TGTGCCAGCAGTTACTCGGGCCCGTCCTTCCAAGAGACCCAGTACTTC,TRBJ2-5,NA,TRBV6-9,NA
CASCLRLTSGRLDTQYF,TGTGCCAGCTGTTTGCGACTTACTAGCGGGAGGCTAGATACGCAGTATTTT,TRBJ2-3,NA,TRBV7-8,TRBD2
CASSLVRGRIYEQYF,TGTGCCAGCAGCTTAGTACGCGGGAGGATCTACGAGCAATACTTC,TRBJ2-7,NA,TRBV11-2,TRBD2
CASSFSQLSTDTQYF,TGTGCCAGCAGCTTCTCTCAGCTTAGCACAGATACGCAGTATTTT,TRBJ2-3,many,TRBV11-2,NA
CASSPGPLNIQYF,TGTGCCAGCAGCCCTGGACCCCTTAACATTCAGTACTTC,TRBJ2-4,NA,TRBV5-6,NA
CASSQTPSGEQFF,TGTGCCAGCAGTCAAACCCCTAGCGGTGAGCAGTTCTTC,TRBJ2-1,many,TRBV11-2,TRBD2
CSVEGPTGTYEQYF,TGCAGCGTTGAAGGACCGACAGGGACCTACGAGCAGTACTTC,TRBJ2-7,few,TRBV29-1,TRBD1
CASSPTGVTSYEQYF,TGCGCCAGCAGCCCGACAGGGGTGACCTCCTACGAGCAGTACTTC,TRBJ2-7,NA,TRBV4-1,TRBD1
CAISGSWGGDNQPQHF,TGTGCCATCAGTGGTTCCTGGGGGGGGGACAATCAGCCCCAGCATTTT,TRBJ1-5,NA,TRBV10-3,NA
CASSFKDRSAYEQYF,TGTGCCAGCAGCTTCAAGGACAGGAGCGCCTACGAGCAGTACTTC,TRBJ2-7,many,TRBV11-2,TRBD1
CASSEGAGQPQHF,TGCGCCAGCAGCGAGGGGGCGGGTCAGCCCCAGCATTTT,TRBJ1-5,few,TRBV5-1,TRBD1
CSSRGGGELFF,TGCTCCAGCCGGGGCGGCGGGGAGCTGTTTTTT,TRBJ2-2,NA,TRBV6-6,NA
CASSAVGELEQFF,TGTGCCAGCAGTGCCGTGGGGGAGTTAGAGCAGTTCTTC,TRBJ2-1,few,TRBV6-6,NA
CASGYSGGGFSYEQYF,TGTGCCAGCGGTTACTCGGGCGGGGGATTTTCCTACGAGCAGTACTTC,TRBJ2-7,NA,TRBV6-5,TRBD2
CASSPDHYTGELFF,TGTGCCAGCAGCCCGGACCATTACACCGGGGAGCTGTTTTTT,TRBJ2-2,many,TRBV11-2,NA
CSVSSGEQFF,TGCAGCGTTAGTAGCGGGGAGCAGTTCTTC,TRBJ2-1,many,TRBV29-1,TRBD2
CASSLVHNEQFF,TGTGCCAGCAGCTTAGTCCACAATGAGCAGTTCTTC,TRBJ2-1,many,TRBV11-2,NA
CVSSLGGDEQYF,TGTGTCAGCAGCTTAGGAGGCGACGAGCAGTACTTC,TRBJ2-7,few,TRBV11-2,NA
CTSGPLAASTDTQYF,TGTACCAGCGGCCCATTAGCGGCTAGCACAGATACGCAGTATTTT,TRBJ2-3,NA,TRBV11-2,NA
CSVGAGSGQPQHF,TGCAGCGTTGGGGCAGGGTCGGGTCAGCCCCAGCATTTT,TRBJ1-5,NA,TRBV29-1,NA
CANSSAGPGNEQFF,TGTGCCAACAGTTCAGCGGGTCCTGGGAATGAGCAATTCTTC,TRBJ2-1,NA,TRBV11-2,NA
CASSSLAGGTDTQYF,TGTGCCAGCAGCTCCCTAGCGGGAGGCACAGATACGCAGTATTTT,TRBJ2-3,many,TRBV11-3,TRBD2
CANSLDHGGGLNEQFF,TGTGCCAACAGCTTGGATCACGGGGGAGGACTAAATGAGCAGTTCTTC,TRBJ2-1,few,TRBV11-2,NA